The 10 T cell receptor beta chains below come from one sample, sequenced in a study of T cells in localized non-small cell lung cancer. Clones were read by immunoSEQ multiplex PCR, and TCRdb kept only the in-frame ones, dropping some. The data show about 33,000 clones, 90% seen once. The material was peripheral blood, obtained before any cancer treatment. All receptors derive from a man aged 35 to 70 with stage I lung adenocarcinoma.

V gene TRBV6-1 combines with J gene TRBJ1-1; maybe TRBD1 (5 bases). Germline lookup yields CDR1 MNHNS and CDR2 SASEGT. The germline V and J ends were trimmed by 4 bases and 1 base, with 13 bases remaining between them. This CDR3 contains 15 residues. CDR3 loop: CASSVTALRNTEAFF. In DNA form, the CDR3 reads TGTGCCAGCAGTGTGACAGCCCTCAGGAACACTGAAGCTTTCTTT.

This rearrangement joins TRBV7-8 to TRBJ2-3; 12 nucleotides match TRBD2. The V gene's germline CDR1 is SGHVS and CDR2 FQNEAQ. The length of the CDR3 is 17 residues. V shed 2 bases and J 1 base; nucleotides not matched to a gene: 4. The CDR3 reads CASSLSSGGAGTDTQYF. CDR3 coding DNA: TGTGCCAGCAGCTTATCTAGCGGGGGGGCCGGCACAGATACGCAGTATTTT.

V and J are TRBV6-1 and TRBJ2-3; D uncertain. CDR3 length: 13 amino acids. Germline CDR1 is MNHNS and CDR2 is SASEGT. V gave up 8 bases and J gave up 2 bases, with 11 bases separating them. Written as DNA, the CDR3 is TGTGCCAGCGTAAGACTGGACACAGATACGCAGTATTTT. It is translated as CASVRLDTDTQYF.

The chain is built from TRBV10-3 and TRBJ1-2; TRBD1 matches at 10 bases. This CDR3 spans 17 amino acids. CDR1 ENHRY and CDR2 SYGVKD come from the germline V gene. With 9 bases clipped from V and 4 bases from J, the junction kept 17 bases outside the gene matches. CDR3 region: CAIPSGTGAYEVYGYTF. The CDR3 region has the DNA TGTGCCATTCCATCCGGGACAGGGGCCTATGAGGTCTATGGCTACACCTTC.

The CDR3 DNA follows: TGCGCCAGCAGCTCAGGTGGGACAGGAGAAAATCAGCCCCAGCATTTT. Translated, it gives CASSSGGTGENQPQHF. The J gene is TRBJ1-5, the V gene TRBV5-1, with 8 bases that match TRBD1. After removal of 3 bases from V and 4 bases from J, the junction contained 9 bases not matched to a gene. The CDR3 spans 16 residues. CDR1 is SGHRS and CDR2 is YFSETQ in the germline V gene. The full variable domain, in which reference TRBV5-1 and TRBJ1-5 provide the parts outside the CDR3, is KAGVTQTPRYLIKTRGQQVTLSCSPISGHRSVSWYQQTPGQGLQFLFEYFSETQRNKGNFPGRFSGRQFSNSRSEMNVSTLELGDSALYLCASSSGGTGENQPQHFGDGTRLSIL.

V is TRBV10-3 and J is TRBJ2-7; tentative D call: TRBD1 (7 bases). The CDR3 totals 18 residues. Trimming took off 0 bases at V and 2 bases at J, with 20 bases between the two ends. Germline CDR1 ENHRY, CDR2 SYGVKD. The CDR3 DNA reads TGTGCCATCAGTGAGTCGGAGGGCTCTACAGGGGTGACCTACGAGCAGTACTTC. Translating gives CAISESEGSTGVTYEQYF.

The rearrangement uses TRBV27 and TRBJ2-7, with D possibly matching TRBD2 (5 bases). V lost 6 bases to trimming and J lost 3 bases, with 9 bases between them. CDR3 length: 12 amino acids. CDR1 and CDR2 (germline): MNHEY, SMNVEV (reference sequence). The CDR3 region has the DNA TGTGCCAGCAGGGACGGACTCTACGAGCAGTACTTC. Its translation is CASRDGLYEQYF.

V gene TRBV29-1 combines with J gene TRBJ1-3, with D tentatively TRBD1 (5 bases). The V end lost 3 bases, the J end lost 5 bases, and 11 bases lay between the germline ends. CDR1 and CDR2 (germline): SQVTM, ANQGSEA. CDR3 length equals 13 residues. Here the CDR3 DNA reads TGCAGCGTTGATGAGTCAGGGAGAAACACCATATATTTT. Protein sequence: CSVDESGRNTIYF.

The genes are TRBV5-1 and TRBJ2-5; 12 bases are a match to TRBD2. Germline CDR1 and CDR2: SGHRS and YFSETQ. This CDR3 spans 17 amino acids. V shed 1 base and J 4 bases; nucleotides not matched to a gene: 8. The DNA for the CDR3 is TGCGCCAGCAGCTTGCAGGCTAGCGGGGGGGCCGTAGAGACCCAGTACTTC. Its translation is CASSLQASGGAVETQYF.

V and J are TRBV18 and TRBJ1-3; TRBD1 might be the D (5 bases). Germline V lookup: CDR1 KGHSH, CDR2 LQKENI. The V gene lost 3 bases and the J gene lost 1 base, with 7 bases spanning the gap. CDR3 size: 14 residues. CDR3 coding DNA: TGTGCCAGCTCACCCCAGGGATCTGGAAACACCATATATTTT. Translation gives CASSPQGSGNTIYF.